This T cell receptor beta chain is drawn from a study of shared clonotypes between healthy human individuals. Findings of the study overall: In four donors, approximately 5% of naive CD4 clonotypes appeared in common.

The germline V gene has CDR1 SGHNT and CDR2 YENEEA. The V gene lost 1 base and the J gene lost 6 bases, with 9 bases spanning the gap. This CDR3 contains 14 residues. The assay was immunoSEQ multiplex PCR, and TCRdb's table has in-frame clones only and misses some. Of approximately 2.3 million clones listed, just over 90% are singletons. For this clone: Its antigen remains unidentified.

Sequenced: naive CD4+ T cells from PBMCs. Described subset: CD45RA+ positively selected. The chain combines TRBV11-3 with TRBJ2-2, with D unresolved. The sequence derives from a man aged 18 to 35 in good health. Some clones in this sample may be carry-over from other donors' samples. CDR3 amino acids: CASSLGGSAGELFF. The CDR3 nucleotides are TGTGCCAGCAGCTTAGGGGGATCGGCCGGGGAGCTGTTTTTT.